This entry lists 21 T cell receptor beta chains sequenced from one sample in a study of post-analysis software for immune sequencing data. No antigen has been identified for these receptors. Each TCR beta cDNA library carried unique molecular identifiers. Via MiXCR, TCRdb re-called the PCR reads, giving one row per CDR3 protein. Among 450,000 or so distinct CDR3 sequences, over 35% were seen once, and the ten largest hold 9% to 14%. Study-wide results and caveats: Comparison of patients with controls showed 4 to 6 TRBV segments more frequent in patients, TRBV5-6, TRBV5-1 and TRBV20-1 among them.

Sequencing used blood. These receptors originate from a girl aged 10 to 17 with multiple sclerosis.

The chain has TRBV20-1 and TRBJ1-2; TRBD1 agrees at 8 bases. Germline CDR1 DFQATT, CDR2 SNEGSKA (reference sequence). Trimming cost V 1 base and J 4 bases; bases outside gene matches: 8. The CDR3 is made up of 15 amino acids. DNA for the CDR3: TGCAGTGCTAGAGTTCCGACAGGGGCGGGCTATGGCTACACCTTC. This encodes CSARVPTGAGYGYTF.

For the CDR3, the DNA is TGTGCCAGCAGTTTCGGGCAGGTCTACGAGCAGTACTTC. This codes for CASSFGQVYEQYF. The rearrangement joins TRBV12-3 or TRBV12-4 to TRBJ2-7; D unresolved. The CDR3 extends over 13 amino acids. V lost 3 bases to trimming and J lost 3 bases, with 9 bases between them.

The CDR3, as DNA: TGCAGCGTTGGAGAAGGAGTCGGGAGCTATGGCTACACCTTC. It encodes CSVGEGVGSYGYTF. The chain combines TRBV29-1 with TRBJ1-2, with D unresolved. Germline V gives CDR1 SQVTM, CDR2 ANQGSEA. V was shortened by 4 bases and J by 4 bases, with 16 bases between the two germline ends. There are 14 residues in the CDR3.

The chain has TRBV7-6 and TRBJ2-7; D might be TRBD1 (6 bases). V dropped 3 bases and J dropped 3 bases, with 21 bases sitting between them. There are 17 residues in the CDR3. Germline V gene sequence: CDR1 SGHVS, CDR2 FNYEAQ. The CDR3 protein is CASSFLRATGLNYEQYF. The CDR3 DNA is TGTGCCAGCAGCTTCTTAAGGGCGACAGGTCTAAACTACGAGCAGTACTTC.

V usage is TRBV27 and J usage is TRBJ2-4; D is possibly TRBD2 (6 bases). Germline CDR1 is MNHEY and CDR2 is SMNVEV (reference sequence). CDR3 length: 15 residues. V was shortened by 5 bases and J by 2 bases, with 13 bases between the two germline ends. CDR3 bases: TGTGCCAGCAGTCTTTACGGGAGCACCAAAAACATTCAGTACTTC. Amino acid sequence: CASSLYGSTKNIQYF.

This clonotype has just a few counts. In DNA, the CDR3 is TGTGCCAGCAGCTTGGTCCCGGGACCAAACAGGGGCTACACCTTC. It translates to CASSLVPGPNRGYTF. The chain employs TRBV5-6 and TRBJ1-2, with TRBD1 as a possible D gene (5 bases). Germline CDR1 SGHDT, CDR2 YYEEEE. Trimming took off 0 bases at V and 8 bases at J, with 17 bases between the two ends. The CDR3 covers 15 residues.

This clonotype was seen just once. V and J are TRBV6-5 and TRBJ1-4, with TRBD1 as a possible D gene (6 bases). Germline CDR1 and CDR2: MNHEY and SVGAGI. Trimming cost V 4 bases and J 8 bases, with 17 bases left between them. This CDR3 has 15 amino acids. CDR3 coding DNA: TGTGCCAGCAGTTCCTTTAGACAGGTTGGAGAAAAACTGTTTTTT. Its translation: CASSSFRQVGEKLFF.

The DNA of the CDR3 is TGCAGTGCCCTACTCACAGGGAGTGGAGAGACCCAGTACTTC. Residues: CSALLTGSGETQYF. The V call is TRBV20-1, the J call TRBJ2-5; D might be TRBD1 (6 bases). The germline gives CDR1 DFQATT, CDR2 SNEGSKA (reference sequence). Between the trimmed V and J ends, which lost 6 bases and 4 bases, there was a span of 18 bases. CDR3 length: 14 residues.

This clonotype has more than one count but fewer than ten. The chain combines TRBV6-6 with TRBJ2-7, with TRBD1 matching over 8 bases. The ends lost 6 bases at V and 5 bases at J; junction bases unmatched: 6. Germline V gene sequence: CDR1 MNHNY, CDR2 SVGAGI (reference sequence). CDR3 length equals 13 residues. CDR3 coding DNA: TGTGCCAGCAGGTATACGACAGGGGACGAGCAGTACTTC. It encodes CASRYTTGDEQYF.

The chain recombines TRBV10-3 with TRBJ2-1, with 8 bases aligning to TRBD1. Germline-derived CDR1 and CDR2 are ENHRY and SYGVKD. The CDR3 sequence is 16 residues long. The V segment lost 4 bases and the J segment 7 bases; nucleotides outside the gene matches: 12. The CDR3 DNA is TGTGCCATCAGTGGGAAGGGGACAGGACTTAATAATGAGCAGTTCTTC. Its translation is CAISGKGTGLNNEQFF.

The chain has TRBV25-1 and TRBJ2-3; no clear D. CDR1 MGHDK and CDR2 SYGVNS come from the germline V gene. The germline V and J ends were trimmed by 2 bases and 7 bases, with 7 bases remaining between them. The CDR3 runs 12 residues. CDR3 nucleotides: TGTGCCAGCAGTGAAAACCGGTATACGCAGTATTTT. Translation gives CASSENRYTQYF.

This chain links TRBV6-1 with TRBJ1-1; D is perhaps TRBD1 (6 bases). Trimming left V 7 bases short and J 1 base short, with 22 bases between. Per the germline V gene, CDR1 is MNHNS and CDR2 is SASEGT. The CDR3 totals 17 residues. The CDR3 DNA follows: TGTGCCAGCATTCCGCCCCGGGGGCGGGATGGGAACACTGAAGCTTTCTTT. The encoded protein is CASIPPRGRDGNTEAFF.

The genes are TRBV19 and TRBJ1-2; D unclear. The CDR3 sequence is 12 residues long. The ends were cut back, 3 bases at V and 5 bases at J, with 7 bases in the middle. CDR1 and CDR2 from the germline V gene are LNHDA and SQIVND (reference sequence). CDR3: CASSIWTYGYTF. Written as DNA, the CDR3 is TGTGCCAGTAGTATCTGGACGTATGGCTACACCTTC.

This clonotype was counted a few times. This chain uses TRBV9 with TRBJ1-2; 9 bases match TRBD1. CDR1 and CDR2 (germline): SGDLS, YYNGEE. J gave up 8 bases and V 4 bases, and 6 bases lay outside the gene matches. This CDR3 is built from 13 residues. The CDR3 sequence: CASSRGQGRGYTF. CDR3 DNA sequence: TGTGCCAGCAGCAGAGGACAGGGGCGCGGCTACACCTTC.

The chain employs TRBV20-1 and TRBJ2-3, with D tentatively TRBD2 (5 bases). V lost 4 bases, J lost 2 bases, and 13 bases lay in between. There are 14 residues in the CDR3. Germline values: CDR1 DFQATT, CDR2 SNEGSKA (reference sequence). CDR3 protein: CSAKLDLITDTQYF. The CDR3 coding sequence is TGCAGTGCTAAACTAGATCTTATCACAGATACGCAGTATTTT.

The chain couples TRBV28 to TRBJ2-7, with 7 bases identical to TRBD1. This CDR3 is built from 14 residues. The trim removed 6 bases at V and 0 bases at J, leaving 5 bases unmatched. Germline V gene sequence: CDR1 MDHEN, CDR2 SYDVKM. CDR3 protein: CASRTGAASYEQYF. In DNA form, the CDR3 reads TGTGCCAGCAGAACAGGGGCGGCCTCCTACGAGCAGTACTTC.

There are a few counts of this clonotype. The genes are TRBV6-1 and TRBJ2-7; 9 positions agree with TRBD1. Germline V gene data show CDR1 as MNHNS and CDR2 as SASEGT. Unmatched junction bases numbered 9, after V lost 5 bases and J lost 4 bases. This CDR3 contains 15 residues. CDR3 region: CASSTGTGSIYEQYF. The CDR3, as DNA: TGTGCCAGCAGTACCGGGACAGGGTCTATTTACGAGCAGTACTTC.

To note about this clonotype: The junction departs from the called germline gene at one end, perhaps through a read error. J is TRBJ1-5 and V is TRBV20-1; tentatively, D is TRBD1 (5 bases). Per the germline V gene, CDR1 is DFQATT and CDR2 is SNEGSKA (reference sequence). The CDR3 has 14 amino acids. CDR3 sequence: CSAPPPLDNQPRHF. CDR3 in DNA: TGCAGTGCTCCGCCCCCGCTGGACAATCAGCCCCGGCATTTT.

This clonotype occurred many times. V gene TRBV20-1 combines with J gene TRBJ2-7; D possibly matches TRBD1 or TRBD2 (5 bases each). V was pared by 4 bases and J by 6 bases, with 16 bases between. The CDR3 consists of 13 residues. Germline values: CDR1 DFQATT, CDR2 SNEGSKA (reference sequence). CDR3 amino acids: CSATRDRRSEQYF. The CDR3 DNA reads as TGCAGTGCTACCCGGGACCGCCGTTCCGAGCAGTACTTC.

This clonotype was seen a single time. The chain combines TRBV27 with TRBJ2-5; 11 nucleotides align to TRBD1. The closer fit of TRBJ2-7 to the DNA end suggests the J call may be wrong. The CDR3 length is 13 residues. Germline-derived CDR1 and CDR2 are MNHEY and SMNVEV (reference sequence). CDR3 protein: CASSWDRGSEQYF. In nucleotides, the CDR3 is TGTGCCAGCAGTTGGGACAGGGGGTCCGAGCAGTACTTC.

The table lists this clonotype with a few counts. The V and J genes are TRBV10-3 and TRBJ2-1, with 10 bases matching TRBD1. The CDR3 is 15 amino acids. CDR1 is ENHRY, CDR2 SYGVKD, per germline. With V trimmed by 5 bases and J by 5 bases, 6 bases remained unmatched. The CDR3 sequence is CAISHRDRGDNEQFF. CDR3 sequence (DNA): TGTGCCATCAGTCACCGGGACAGGGGTGACAATGAGCAGTTCTTC.